This T cell receptor delta chain was observed in a study of gamma-delta chains in newborns, infants, children. Sample share makes this clone large (0.1 to 1%). Different DNA sequences within this sample yield the same CDR3. The CDR3 contains 17 residues. V lost 6 bases and J lost 0; bases outside the gene matches: 8. Germline V gene lookup returns CDR1 TSWWSYY and CDR2 QGS. TCRdb reanalyzed the reads using CATT. The data show around 1,500 delta-chain clones, approximately 8.3% seen once. The source of this sequence is a child who was a newborn, infant or young child, either healthy, febrile or measles-vaccinated (not recorded which). Input material: blood. The chain is built from TRDV1 and TRDJ1; TRDD3 matches at 12 bases. The CDR3 coding sequence is TGTGCTCTTGGATACTGGGGGATACCTCGGTACACCGATAAACTCATCTTT. It yields the protein CALGYWGIPRYTDKLIF.